Here is one TCR beta chain with its context. Its antigen is currently not known. Qualities for individual bases were not recorded, and no much larger clone is one base off. The sample belongs to a study of Ad26.COV2.S vaccination and SARS-CoV-2 variants (dated by TCRdb to the early 2020s). A note on the overall study: Vaccine-arm donors came from COV1001, a multicentre, randomized, double-blind, placebo-controlled phase I-IIa trial of Ad26.COV2.S in healthy adults. Ad26.COV2.S was administered intramuscularly at 5 x 10^10 or 1 x 10^11 viral particles, either as a single shot or as two shots given 56 days apart. The specificity and breadth of SARS-CoV-2-reactive T cell receptors after Ad26.COV2.S vaccination were assessed by TCRbeta repertoire sequencing. The TCR-sequenced set comprised approximately 30 samples: approximately 19 Ad26.COV2.S vaccine recipients, 5 placebo recipients and 8 SARS-CoV-2 convalescent individuals. Participants in the trial were split at random into five groups of five each, receiving low-dose or high-dose Ad26.COV2.S once or twice, or else placebo on both occasions. Investigators remained blinded to trial group allocation during experiments and outcome assessment. Broader findings and caveats from the paper: Spike-specific TCR breadth was higher in Ad26.COV2.S recipients than in placebo recipients (P = 0.0014). Non-spike TCR breadth was comparable between vaccine and placebo recipients, consistent with the vaccine containing only spike. It was noted by the authors that total T cell responses may have been underestimated by the TCR breadth and depth analyses. Comparing responses between vaccine doses or regimens was not something the study was powered to do. Substantial breadth of spike-specific CD8+ and CD4+ T cell responses was reported after vaccination.

The CDR3 runs 14 residues from the cysteine to the phenylalanine. Only the CDR3 region is kept as DNA, spanning 42 bases read in frame from base 1. Looking up the germline V gene (reference sequence) yields CDR1 SEHNR and CDR2 FQNEAQ. Relative to germline, V is missing 6 bases and J is missing 5 bases, with 5 bases of the junction outside any gene match. TCRbeta CDR3 regions were sequenced with the immunoSEQ Assay. After extraction, genomic DNA underwent amplification by bias-controlled multiplex PCR, followed by high-throughput sequencing. As for the original processing: To quantify the absolute abundance of every unique TCRbeta CDR3 region, sequences were collapsed and filtered. T cell fraction was estimated by normalization of TCRbeta template counts to usable DNA, with usable DNA being measured through amplification of reference genes present in all nucleated cells. Repertoire TCRs were annotated as SARS-CoV-2-specific by exact matching of V gene, CDR3 amino acid sequence and J gene to a known reactive TCR set. The reference SARS-CoV-2 TCR set was derived from MIRA and filtered for enrichment in COVID-19-positive ImmuneCODE repertoires, a step that removed public or cross-reactive TCRs. Based on the MIRA antigens, annotated TCRs were further analysed at the level of specific ORF or position within ORF. Breadth was defined as the number of annotated unique rearrangements divided by the total number of unique productive rearrangements, and depth was defined as the summed frequency of the annotated unique rearrangements. Two-sided Wilcoxon rank-sum tests were used to compare TCR breadth between groups. TCRdb's version of the immuneACCESS table is confined to in-frame rearrangements and falls short of the full clone set. An unresolved V gene accounts for under half of the shortfall where checked; the remainder is of unknown origin. For V, J and clone size, that table is used; D and trimming come from the DNA. The sample records 350,000 to 500,000 clones, about 90% of which are singletons. Together, the top ten hold around 4.5% of the sample.

The sample's treatment or condition label is to be understood as: roughly 19 received Ad26.COV2.S at low or high dose, single or two shots; a few received placebo; per-sample allocation not given. For vaccine and placebo recipients, repertoires were sequenced using samples collected on day 63 after the first injection. Between 29 July and 7 August 2020, Cohort 1b enrolled fewer than 30 adults aged 18-55 years at one site in Boston, USA. Ad26.COV2.S consisted of a replication-incompetent adenovirus type 26 vector by which a prefusion-stabilized SARS-CoV-2 spike protein from the original Wuhan strain was expressed.

The chain uses TRBV7-9 and TRBJ2-2; the central 8 bases match TRBD2. The clonotype was recovered from a person aged 18-60 years who received the Ad26.COV2.S COVID-19 vaccine or a placebo. Sequencing was performed on peripheral blood, taken in a trial of Ad26.COV2.S vaccine versus placebo. CDR3 protein: CASSTSGSTGELFF. The DNA sequence is given as TGTGCCAGCAGTACCAGCGGGAGTACCGGGGAGCTGTTTTTT.